A single T cell receptor (beta chain) is shown here with its context. This record belongs to a study of blood T cell repertoires in COVID-19. The method was immunoSEQ multiplex PCR; TCRdb's version includes in-frame clones alone and lacks a portion of them. The data show 230,000 or so clones, with around 88% seen just once and roughly 15% held by the top ten. CDR1 is MDHEN, CDR2 SYDVKM, per germline. Trimming at V came to 4 bases and at J to 4 bases, leaving 6 bases not matched to a gene. The CDR3 extends over 15 amino acids. The study drew participants aged about 18 to 89 years from 20 to 30 US areas. Cohort placement rested on clinical history that participants reported themselves.

This sequence was found in a woman aged 50 to 60 with acute COVID-19. What was sequenced was PBMCs or T cells enriched from blood (not recorded which). The rearrangement uses TRBV28 and TRBJ2-3; 9 positions agree with TRBD2. The CDR3 sequence: CASSWGAGGADTQYF. Written as DNA, the CDR3 is TGTGCCAGCAGTTGGGGAGCGGGAGGAGCAGATACGCAGTATTTT.